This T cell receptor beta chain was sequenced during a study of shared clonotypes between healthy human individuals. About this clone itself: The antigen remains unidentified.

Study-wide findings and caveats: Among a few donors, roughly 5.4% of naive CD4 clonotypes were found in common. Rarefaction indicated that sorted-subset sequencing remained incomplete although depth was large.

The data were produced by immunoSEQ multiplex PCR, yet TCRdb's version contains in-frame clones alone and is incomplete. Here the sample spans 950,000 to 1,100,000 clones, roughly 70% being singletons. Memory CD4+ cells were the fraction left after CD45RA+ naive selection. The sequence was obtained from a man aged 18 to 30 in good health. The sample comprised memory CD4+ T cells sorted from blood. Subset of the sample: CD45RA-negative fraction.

The DNA for the CDR3 is TGTGCCGCAAAACAGGGGGGTCTAGGGAACACTGAAGCTTTCTTT. It is translated as CAAKQGGLGNTEAFF. The chain has TRBV2 and TRBJ1-1, with 8 bases matching TRBD1. Germline CDR1 reads SNHLY; CDR2 reads FYNNEI. Losses at the gene ends were 11 bases for V and 1 base for J; bases not matched to a gene: 12. The CDR3 is made up of 15 amino acids.